This passage covers 14 T cell receptor beta chains from one sample sequenced in a study of blood T cells in healthy people across ages. A second PCR of about 6 to 11 cycles used a sample-barcoded 5' primer and a J-beta primer mix. TCRdb used MiXCR to reprocess the 5' RACE reads, holding one entry per CDR3 protein. In the table there are about 540,000 distinct CDR3 sequences, around 24% of which are singletons. These same records also appear under a second study, on T cells of mothers and their children.

The sample consisted of blood. The receptors stem from a boy aged 10-17 years in good health.

The chain combines TRBV7-3 with TRBJ2-2, with 12 bases fitting TRBD2. CDR1 and CDR2 from the germline V gene are SGHTA and FQGTGA. The CDR3 has 15 residues. After removal of 6 bases from V and 5 bases from J, the junction contained 4 bases not matched to a gene. The CDR3 region is CASSSSGRGTGELFF. The CDR3, as DNA: TGTGCCAGCAGTTCTAGCGGGAGGGGTACCGGGGAGCTGTTTTTT. Variable domain in full (rest from reference TRBV7-3 and TRBJ2-2): GAGVSQTPSNKVTEKGKYVELRCDPISGHTALYWYRQSLGQGPEFLIYFQGTGAADDSGLPNDRFFAVRPEGSVSTLKIQRTERGDSAVYLCASSSSGRGTGELFFGEGSRLTVL.

This clonotype turned up a few times. The V gene is TRBV6-5, the J gene TRBJ2-4; D remains ambiguous. There are 16 residues in the CDR3. The V gene's germline CDR1 is MNHEY and CDR2 SVGAGI. Trimming stripped 7 bases from V and 1 base from J, with 17 bases between. CDR3 amino acids: CASTPGTGRAKNIQYF. For the CDR3, the DNA is TGTGCCAGCACCCCCGGCACGGGTAGGGCCAAAAACATTCAGTACTTC.

The chain links TRBV6-1 to TRBJ2-2, with D unclear. The germline V gene encodes CDR1 MNHNS and CDR2 SASEGT. V was clipped by 11 bases and J by 0 bases, with 10 bases between them. The CDR3 extends over 13 amino acids. CDR3 loop: CALRSSNTGELFF. The CDR3 DNA reads as TGTGCCTTAAGGTCCTCGAACACCGGGGAGCTGTTTTTT.

The chain employs TRBV29-1 and TRBJ2-5; maybe TRBD2 (6 bases). Germline CDR1 SQVTM, CDR2 ANQGSEA. This CDR3 has 19 amino acids. With 1 base removed from V and 1 base from J, the gap between germline ends came to 25 bases. CDR3 bases: TGCAGCGTTGAAGGCCGTGGGTATGTGGGCGGGGACTCCCAAGAGACCCAGTACTTC. Protein: CSVEGRGYVGGDSQETQYF.

V is TRBV7-3 and J is TRBJ2-4; possibly TRBD1 or TRBD2 for D (5 bases each). This CDR3 region has 13 residues. V gave up 8 bases and J gave up 0 bases, with 8 bases separating them. Germline V gene data show CDR1 as SGHTA and CDR2 as FQGTGA. Here the CDR3 DNA reads TGTGCCAGCGGGGGTTTAGCCAAAAACATTCAGTACTTC. As protein: CASGGLAKNIQYF.

This clonotype was picked up a small number of times. The V and J genes are TRBV6-4 and TRBJ2-3, with D possibly being TRBD2 (6 bases). The CDR3 consists of 13 residues. Germline CDR1 is MRHNA and CDR2 is SNTAGT. The ends were cut back, 6 bases at V and 8 bases at J, with 15 bases in the middle. The CDR3 region is CASSDREPSTQYF. Here the CDR3 DNA reads TGTGCCAGCAGCGACCGGGAGCCTTCTACGCAGTATTTT.

This clonotype appeared many times. The gene calls are TRBV15 and TRBJ2-3; D is undetermined. V lost 0 bases, J lost 0 bases, and 7 bases lay in between. Germline lookup yields CDR1 LNHNV and CDR2 YYDKDF (reference sequence). The CDR3 has 15 amino acids. CDR3 loop: CATSRDRLSTDTQYF. The CDR3 region has the DNA TGTGCCACCAGCAGAGATCGGCTCAGCACAGATACGCAGTATTTT.

This rearrangement joins TRBV14 to TRBJ2-3; D might be TRBD1 (5 bases). The CDR3 sequence is 15 residues long. The germline V and J ends were trimmed by 5 bases and 7 bases, with 19 bases remaining between them. Germline V gene data show CDR1 as SGHDN and CDR2 as FVKESK. The CDR3 sequence: CASSAPGYPSNTQYF. The CDR3 bases are TGTGCCAGCAGCGCTCCAGGGTACCCGAGCAATACGCAGTATTTT.

This chain connects TRBV7-9 to TRBJ1-4; D gene unclear. The germline V gene has CDR1 SEHNR and CDR2 FQNEAQ (reference sequence). CDR3 length: 17 amino acids. With 5 bases removed from V and 0 bases from J, the gap between germline ends came to 16 bases. The chain's CDR3 is CASSLGRERPTNEKLFF. DNA for the CDR3: TGTGCCAGCAGCCTTGGGCGGGAAAGACCAACTAATGAAAAACTGTTTTTT.

The V call is TRBV11-3, the J call TRBJ2-1, with 12 nucleotides matching TRBD2. V was clipped by 4 bases and J by 7 bases; unmatched bases: 17. CDR3 length: 19 amino acids. From germline, CDR1 is SGHNT and CDR2 YENEEA. The DNA for the CDR3 is TGTGCCAGCAGCTCACCCCGAGATCTAGCGGGAGGGCCGGGTAATGAGCAGTTCTTC. This gives the protein CASSSPRDLAGGPGNEQFF.

In DNA, the CDR3 is TGTGCCAGCAGTCCCACGGGGGTCGGGGACGGGGAGCTGTTTTTT. This translates into CASSPTGVGDGELFF. V and J are TRBV12-3 or TRBV12-4 and TRBJ2-2; maybe TRBD2 (6 bases). V lost 5 bases, J lost 7 bases, and 17 bases lay in between. The CDR3 loop spans 15 amino acids.

In DNA, the CDR3 is TGTGCCAGCAGCTTAACGGCCATACAAGAGACCCAGTACTTC. Residues: CASSLTAIQETQYF. The chain joins TRBV7-2 to TRBJ2-5; D gene uncertain. Germline V gives CDR1 SGHTA, CDR2 FQGNSA. The V gene lost 2 bases and the J gene lost 2 bases, with 9 bases spanning the gap. This CDR3 is 14 amino acids long.

The chain links TRBV9 to TRBJ2-5, with D perhaps matching TRBD2 (5 bases). TRBJ2-7 matches the DNA end more closely, so the J call is doubtful. The germline gives CDR1 SGDLS, CDR2 YYNGEE. The length of the CDR3 is 13 residues. DNA of the CDR3: TGTGCCAGCGGGAACGGGGTGGAATACGAGCAGTACTTC. Amino acids: CASGNGVEYEQYF.

V and J are TRBV5-1 and TRBJ2-3, with 12 bases fitting TRBD2. This CDR3 is 14 amino acids long. CDR1 and CDR2 from the germline V gene are SGHRS and YFSETQ. With 7 bases clipped from V and 6 bases from J, the junction kept 6 bases outside the gene matches. CDR3 region: CASRLAGEMDTQYF. DNA for the CDR3: TGCGCCAGCCGACTAGCGGGAGAGATGGATACGCAGTATTTT.